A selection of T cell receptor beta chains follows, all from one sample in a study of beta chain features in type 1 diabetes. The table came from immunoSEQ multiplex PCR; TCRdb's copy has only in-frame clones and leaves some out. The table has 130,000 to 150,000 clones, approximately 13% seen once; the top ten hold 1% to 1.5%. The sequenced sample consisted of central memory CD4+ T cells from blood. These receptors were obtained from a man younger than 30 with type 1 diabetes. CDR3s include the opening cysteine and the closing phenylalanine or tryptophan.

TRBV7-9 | CASSKEGLAKNIQYF
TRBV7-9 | CASSSTGTGFRSPPQHF
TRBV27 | CASSLKGAPTDTQYF
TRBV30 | CAWTDSQGMGGYTF
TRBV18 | CASSPGTAQETQYF
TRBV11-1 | CASSFRGQPYNEQFF
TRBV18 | CASSPDEGYYGYTF
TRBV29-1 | CSVEAGRTGELFF
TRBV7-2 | CASSLETGQPQETQYF
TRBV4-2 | CASSQDLTGKGYTF
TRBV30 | CAWSRGGTDTQYF
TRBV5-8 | CASSLPRGQYGYTF
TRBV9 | CASSVLGGTTGELFF
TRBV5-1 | CASSVGTPQDTQYF
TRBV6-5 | CASSLTLETNIQYF
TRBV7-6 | CASSLELFSGANVLTF
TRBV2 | CASSPPGTVGYTF
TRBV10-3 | CAISDLAESGELFF
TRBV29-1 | CSASDRSYNEQFF
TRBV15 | CATSRDVGQGPETQYF
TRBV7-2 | CASSPGLAGENTDTQYF
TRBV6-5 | CASSYSVRGHTEAFF
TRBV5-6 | CASSSPLTGRTEAFF
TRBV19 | CASSIASGVSQETQYF
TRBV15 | CATQDSYYGYTF
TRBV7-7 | CASSLDLNTEAFF
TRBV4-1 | CASSQGDTNSPLHF
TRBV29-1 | CSVHEPGGYTF
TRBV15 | CATSRDQEYEQYF
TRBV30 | CAWARGQPTNYGYTF
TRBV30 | CAWRPPVGQEQFF
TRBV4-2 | CASSQEIRDDNEQFF
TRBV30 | CASDRSRNTEAFF
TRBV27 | CASSPVLAAGGEQFF
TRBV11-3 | CASSSGQGNSPLHF
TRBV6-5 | CASSYSYGRTNTEAFF
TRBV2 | CAGGGRRGNTQYF
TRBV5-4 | CASSLPLAGAGETQYF
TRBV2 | CASSDRDRLAFF
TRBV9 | CASSVAPGTGNMGEQFF
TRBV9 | CASSVTGWRSSGNTIYF